Listed here is a single T cell receptor beta chain. Its antigen is unknown. Per-base qualities were not stored, and no clone one base away is much larger. Systemically healthy Caucasian individuals from Russia, 39 in total and aged about 6 to 95 years, were included as donors. Ten milliliters of peripheral blood were drawn from each donor into EDTA-treated Vacutainer tubes. PBMCs were isolated by Ficoll-Paque density-gradient centrifugation, with at least 6 million obtained per sample. Total RNA, at least 6 micrograms per sample, was extracted from PBMCs with Trizol reagent. Naive CD45RAhigh/CD27high T cell percentages were measured by flow cytometry on a PBMC aliquot from every donor. The sample originates from a study of blood T cells in healthy people across ages (dated by TCRdb to about 2015). The study in broad terms: In model experiments, roughly one uniquely barcoded TCR beta cDNA molecule per two T cells was captured by template switching. Using deep sequencing normalized with unique cDNA molecular identifiers, the study measured how TCR beta repertoire diversity changes with age. The donors were split into four age groups: young (average approximately 16 years), middle-aged (about 40), aged (around 67) and long-lived (roughly 88). Donors of different ages were randomly distributed across sequencing lanes to avoid experimental bias. The study analyzed two additional independent replicas of 1 million unique cDNA reads from the same blood draw for two donors, one aged 18 to 30 and one aged 80 or older. On the study overall, not on this receptor specifically: Estimates of total diversity from one million sequenced T cells were regarded as lower bounds and underestimates. The long-lived group showed more naive CD4+ T cells, fewer expanded clones and increased TCR diversity than the aged group, suggesting age selection. Observed TCR beta diversity per million T cells fell roughly linearly with age, and a significant reduction was already apparent by age about 38. A strong correlation was found between observed TCR beta diversity and the percentage of naive T cells measured by flow cytometry. Conclusive comparison of naive and antigen-experienced compartments was prevented by the profiling of bulk unsorted PBMCs. Because the CMV infection status of the donors was unknown, age-related changes in expanded clonotypes may potentially have been confounded.

The germline V gene (reference sequence) provides CDR1 SEHNR and CDR2 FQNEAQ. The germline ends are 14 bases apart after V is trimmed by 1 base and J by 7 bases. The CDR3, cysteine through phenylalanine, is 14 amino acids long. The DNA shown is the 42-base CDR3, in frame from base 1. The library was made by 5' RACE. Instrument on record: Illumina HiSeq 2500. A second PCR of about 7 to 12 cycles was run with a J-beta primer mix and a sample-barcoded 5' primer. A template-switch 5' adaptor carrying 12 random nucleotides introduced a unique molecular identifier onto each TCR beta cDNA molecule. Each sample yielded at least 3 million CDR3-containing paired-end reads. The Mint cDNA synthesis kit, primed by a TRBC-specific oligonucleotide, was used to synthesize first-strand cDNA from all RNA. All cDNA was treated with uracil-DNA glycosylase and then went through a first 18-cycle PCR with the universal primers M1SS and BC2_uni_R. For the original study's pipeline: For normalization, 1 million high-quality reads, each with a distinct molecular identifier, were randomly selected from each sample. Instead of being binned into consensus sequences, reads with shared molecular identifiers were discarded. MiTCR, with a Q25 quality threshold and the strictest error-elimination algorithm, was used for CDR3 identification, clonotype clustering and error correction. A nonparametric unseen species model using Euler transformation provided a lower-bound estimate of total TCR beta diversity. TCRdb reprocessing: public reads trimmed at Q25 with fastp, clones called with MiXCR, in-frame beta chains kept. When rows share a CDR3 protein, they turn into one entry using the most common DNA and genes. The V and J calls and clone size come from TCRdb's table, not from the authors' own analysis. Within this sample are approximately 800,000 distinct CDR3 sequences, with about 36% of them counted one time only. The ten largest clones add up to over 10% of the sample.

This sequence originates from a man in his late teens or twenties in good health. The sequence links TRBV7-9 to TRBJ2-7; the D gene is perhaps TRBD2, from 6 matching bases. Material: blood. Here is the DNA: TGTGCCAGCAGCTTAGGGGGGGACGGGGATGAGCAGTACTTC. It encodes CASSLGGDGDEQYF.